These 24 T cell receptor beta chains share one sample of origin, sequenced in a study of PD-1 blockade in mismatch repair-deficient tumors. The protocol was immunoSEQ multiplex PCR, while the TCRdb copy is restricted to in-frame clones and leaves out a portion. The sample includes approximately 130,000 clones, roughly 86% seen only once; the top ten take less than 15%. This specimen was peripheral blood, taken 44 weeks after starting pembrolizumab. Source of these receptors: an adult with mismatch repair-deficient cancer.

The CDR3 here is CASSKEEGWGEPLSGRAGVNEQYF. In nucleotides, the CDR3 is TGTGCCAGCAGCAAAGAAGAGGGTTGGGGCGAGCCTCTCAGCGGGAGGGCCGGTGTAAACGAGCAGTACTTC. The V gene is TRBV21-1, the J gene TRBJ2-7; TRBD2, as called in the table, went unchecked against the DNA. TRBV21-1 is labeled a pseudogene. The CDR3 loop spans 24 amino acids.

The rearrangement joins TRBV30 to TRBJ2-7, with a possible D match to TRBD1 (5 bases). The germline CDR1 and CDR2 sequences are GTSNPN and SVGIG (reference sequence). CDR3 length: 12 amino acids. V was pared by 0 bases and J by 7 bases, with 10 bases between. CDR3 DNA: TGTGCCTGGAGTGTACGTAGACAGGAGCAGTACTTC. Its translation is CAWSVRRQEQYF.

The chain couples TRBV27 to TRBJ2-2; D is undetermined. V dropped 5 bases and J dropped 5 bases, with 6 bases sitting between them. Looked up from germline, CDR1 is MNHEY and CDR2 is SMNVEV (reference sequence). This CDR3 is built from 12 residues. As DNA, the CDR3 is TGTGCCAGCAGTCAACTTACCGGGGAGCTGTTTTTT. Its protein product is CASSQLTGELFF.

This rearrangement joins TRBV29-1 to TRBJ2-7, with a tentative D call TRBD1 (6 bases). The V gene's germline CDR1 is SQVTM and CDR2 ANQGSEA. The CDR3 covers 11 residues. V was pared by 7 bases and J by 6 bases, with 13 bases between. The CDR3 region has the DNA TGCAGCGCCGAAGGGGGTGGCGAGCAGTACTTC. Protein sequence: CSAEGGGEQYF.

The count of this clone is one. This chain uses TRBV19 with TRBJ2-7; TRBD2 agrees at 10 bases. The germline V gene has CDR1 LNHDA and CDR2 SQIVND (reference sequence). V shed 5 bases, J shed 0 bases, and the junction held 28 bases outside the gene matches. The CDR3 has 23 amino acids. CDR3 DNA: TGTGCCAGTAGTCTCGGACAGTGGAGGGGTAAGCGGGAGGGTCCCCGCTCCTCCTACGAGCAGTACTTC. This codes for CASSLGQWRGKREGPRSSYEQYF.

The chain joins TRBV6-5 to TRBJ1-1, with no clear D. This CDR3 spans 14 amino acids. V was clipped by 6 bases and J by 1 base, with 12 bases between them. Germline CDR1 MNHEY, CDR2 SVGAGI. CDR3 nucleotides: TGTGCCAGCAGCACCGGCGCAGGGAACACTGAAGCTTTCTTT. Encoded protein: CASSTGAGNTEAFF.

This chain joins TRBV7-8 and TRBJ2-7; no firm D call. The CDR3 has 14 residues. V was cut by 1 base and J by 3 bases, with 10 bases left in between. Germline lookup yields CDR1 SGHVS and CDR2 FQNEAQ. This CDR3 is CASSLERTGYEQYF. CDR3 sequence (DNA): TGTGCCAGCAGCTTAGAGCGAACCGGCTACGAGCAGTACTTC.

V gene TRBV28 combines with J gene TRBJ1-6; weak D call: TRBD1 (5 bases). The CDR3 runs 14 residues. Trimming cost V 3 bases and J 3 bases, with 6 bases left between them. Germline values: CDR1 MDHEN, CDR2 SYDVKM. The CDR3 DNA reads as TGTGCCAGCAGTTTGGACAACTATAATTCACCCCTCCACTTT. It specifies CASSLDNYNSPLHF.

The rearrangement joins TRBV28 to TRBJ2-5; D not resolved. The assigned J gene may be wrong: the sequence end matches TRBJ2-7 better. CDR1 is MDHEN, CDR2 SYDVKM, per germline. The CDR3 runs to 13 residues. The CDR3 bases are TGTGCCGCCTCGGTTAACAGTGCCTACGAGCAGTACTTC. It codes for CAASVNSAYEQYF.

This chain joins TRBV14 and TRBJ2-1; TRBD1 aligns across 7 bases. The CDR3 totals 15 residues. Germline-derived CDR1 and CDR2 are SGHDN and FVKESK. Trimming took 2 bases from V and 9 from J; bases not matched to a gene: 10. CDR3 nucleotide sequence: TGTGCCAGCAGCCAATTCCTAGGGCCAGGGGGTGAGCAGTTCTTC. Its translation: CASSQFLGPGGEQFF.

The chain has TRBV5-1 and TRBJ2-3; D remains ambiguous. V lost 0 bases, J lost 6 bases, and 8 bases lay in between. This CDR3 is built from 13 residues. Germline loops: CDR1 SGHRS, CDR2 YFSETQ. The chain's CDR3 is CASSLASQDTQYF. CDR3 DNA sequence: TGCGCCAGCAGCTTGGCCTCGCAGGATACGCAGTATTTT.

This clone was counted between two and nine times. The chain recombines TRBV1 with TRBJ2-2; the table names TRBD1, a call not compared with the DNA. TRBV1 is reported as a pseudogene. The CDR3 extends over 15 amino acids. The CDR3 sequence is CTSSLDRANTGELFF. The CDR3 nucleotides are TGCACCAGCAGCCTGGACAGGGCGAACACCGGGGAGCTGTTTTTT.

The chain joins TRBV6-1 to TRBJ2-3; D is perhaps TRBD1 (6 bases). V dropped 8 bases and J dropped 0 bases, with 9 bases sitting between them. The germline V gene has CDR1 MNHNS and CDR2 SASEGT. This CDR3 spans 13 amino acids. Written as DNA, the CDR3 is TGTGCCAGCCCAGGGGTTAGCACAGATACGCAGTATTTT. Protein sequence: CASPGVSTDTQYF.

The chain's CDR3 is CASSGPGQGYPTEAFF. CDR3 coding DNA: TGTGCCAGCAGTGGTCCGGGACAGGGGTATCCGACTGAAGCTTTCTTT. The chain employs TRBV2 and TRBJ1-1, with 10 bases matching TRBD1. Looked up from germline, CDR1 is SNHLY and CDR2 is FYNNEI. Losses at the gene ends were 4 bases for V and 5 bases for J; bases not matched to a gene: 10. This CDR3 region has 16 residues. The entire variable domain, with the rest obtained from reference TRBV2 and TRBJ1-1, is as follows: EPEVTQTPSHQVTQMGQEVILRCVPISNHLYFYWYRQILGQKVEFLVSFYNNEISEKSEIFDDQFSVERPDGSNFTLKIRSTKLEDSAMYFCASSGPGQGYPTEAFFGQGTRLTVV.

The chain carries TRBV30 and TRBJ2-7, with 10 bases identical to TRBD1. This CDR3 region has 15 residues. V gave up 0 bases and J gave up 2 bases; unmatched junction bases: 4. The germline V gene has CDR1 GTSNPN and CDR2 SVGIG (reference sequence). The DNA for the CDR3 is TGTGCCTGGAGTGTGGGGACAGGGGAGACCTACGAGCAGTACTTC. Residues: CAWSVGTGETYEQYF.

This chain uses TRBV28 with TRBJ1-3; D not resolved. The CDR3 has 15 residues. Germline V gives CDR1 MDHEN, CDR2 SYDVKM. The V end lost 3 bases, the J end lost 0 bases, and 9 bases lay between the germline ends. CDR3 loop: CASSLELHSGNTIYF. The CDR3 DNA reads TGTGCCAGCAGTTTGGAGCTTCACTCTGGAAACACCATATATTTT.

The chain joins TRBV5-5 to TRBJ2-7; 10 bases are shared with TRBD1. The junction had 3 bases not matched to a gene; V was cut back by 0 bases and J by 3 bases. Germline V gene sequence: CDR1 SGHKS, CDR2 YYEKEE (reference sequence). The CDR3 extends over 15 amino acids. CDR3 sequence (DNA): TGTGCCAGCAGCTTGGGGGACAGGGGCTACTACGAGCAGTACTTC. Translated, it gives CASSLGDRGYYEQYF. Looking up the rest from reference TRBV5-5 and TRBJ2-7 gives the full variable domain: DAGVTQSPTHLIKTRGQQVTLRCSPISGHKSVSWYQQVLGQGPQFIFQYYEKEERGRGNFPDRFSARQFPNYSSELNVNALLLGDSALYLCASSLGDRGYYEQYFGPGTRLTVT.

The gene calls are TRBV5-6 and TRBJ1-2, with 7 bases aligning to TRBD1. V shed 2 bases and J 4 bases; nucleotides not matched to a gene: 14. The CDR3 is made up of 17 amino acids. CDR1 SGHDT and CDR2 YYEEEE come from the germline V gene. CDR3 sequence: CASSFVDRQGEPYGYTF. The CDR3 bases are TGTGCCAGCAGCTTTGTGGACCGACAGGGTGAACCCTATGGCTACACCTTC.

This chain joins TRBV11-2 and TRBJ2-7; 14 bases match TRBD2. V lost 0 bases, J lost 4 bases, and 14 bases stayed unmatched. Germline CDR1 reads SGHAT; CDR2 reads FQNNGV. The CDR3 has 20 amino acids. The CDR3 DNA reads as TGTGCCAGCAGCTTAGATTCCGGGACTAGCGGGAGCAGGCTCTATTACGAGCAGTACTTC. Protein product: CASSLDSGTSGSRLYYEQYF.

V is TRBV9 and J is TRBJ1-1, with a tentative D call TRBD1 (5 bases). V was clipped by 4 bases and J by 2 bases, with 15 bases between them. CDR3 size: 15 residues. CDR1 is SGDLS and CDR2 is YYNGEE in the germline V gene. The CDR3 loop is CASSHRDGRNTEAFF. Here the CDR3 DNA reads TGTGCCAGCAGCCACCGGGACGGCCGTAACACTGAAGCTTTCTTT.

The V and J genes are TRBV7-9 and TRBJ2-5; 11 bases agree with TRBD2. The V segment lost 3 bases and the J segment 2 bases; nucleotides outside the gene matches: 11. The CDR3 is 18 residues long. Germline assignment: CDR1 SEHNR and CDR2 FQNEAQ (reference sequence). The CDR3 here is CASSFPLWGLAEQETQYF. CDR3 nucleotides: TGTGCCAGCAGCTTTCCCCTTTGGGGACTAGCGGAACAAGAGACCCAGTACTTC.

The chain employs TRBV11-2 and TRBJ2-7; 9 nucleotides match TRBD1. This CDR3 spans 14 amino acids. With V trimmed by 6 bases and J by 3 bases, 6 bases remained unmatched. CDR1 SGHAT and CDR2 FQNNGV come from the germline V gene. CDR3 nucleotide sequence: TGTGCCAGCAGGACTCCGGGACAGGGCTACGAGCAGTACTTC. Its protein is CASRTPGQGYEQYF.

The genes are TRBV5-1 and TRBJ2-7, with unresolved D. This CDR3 is built from 12 residues. Germline-derived CDR1 and CDR2 are SGHRS and YFSETQ. V was clipped by 4 bases and J by 3 bases, with 8 bases between them. The CDR3 sequence is CASSIRGYEQYF. The CDR3 DNA sequence: TGCGCCAGCAGCATCCGCGGCTACGAGCAGTACTTC.

The CDR3 sequence: CASSQVRGPRAKNIQYF. In nucleotides, the CDR3 is TGTGCCAGCAGCCAAGTGAGGGGGCCTAGAGCCAAAAACATTCAGTACTTC. The rearrangement uses TRBV14 and TRBJ2-4; the match to TRBD1 covers 7 bases. Germline V gene sequence: CDR1 SGHDN, CDR2 FVKESK. The CDR3 consists of 17 residues. V trimming: 1 base; J trimming: 0 bases; junction bases outside the gene matches: 6.